The T cell receptor beta chain described here comes from a study of T cells after yellow fever vaccination. Conversion of TCR transcripts into cDNA relied on 5'RACE template switching, which added a universal primer site and UMIs. One entry per CDR3 protein, called by TCRdb with MiXCR from the 5' RACE reads. The sample has some 99,000 distinct CDR3 sequences; roughly 5.8% are singletons. Study-wide findings and caveats: Shared CD4/CD8 clonotypes were a small share, likely from convergent recombination.

Concerning this clonotype: Its matching antigen is unknown.

Here the sequenced sample was CD8+ T cells sorted from PBMCs, taken 10 days after the yellow fever booster vaccination. The sequence was collected from a man younger than 35 who received the YFV17D yellow fever vaccine.

The DNA for the CDR3 is TGTGCCAGCAGCTTCAGGCGGATAGTTAAGTTCTGTGAGCAGTTCTTC. Protein: CASSFRRIVKFCEQFF. This rearrangement joins TRBV7-9 to TRBJ2-1, with unresolved D. This CDR3 contains 16 residues. Per germline, CDR1 SEHNR and CDR2 FQNEAQ (reference sequence). V lost 3 bases, J lost 9 bases, and 21 bases lay in between.